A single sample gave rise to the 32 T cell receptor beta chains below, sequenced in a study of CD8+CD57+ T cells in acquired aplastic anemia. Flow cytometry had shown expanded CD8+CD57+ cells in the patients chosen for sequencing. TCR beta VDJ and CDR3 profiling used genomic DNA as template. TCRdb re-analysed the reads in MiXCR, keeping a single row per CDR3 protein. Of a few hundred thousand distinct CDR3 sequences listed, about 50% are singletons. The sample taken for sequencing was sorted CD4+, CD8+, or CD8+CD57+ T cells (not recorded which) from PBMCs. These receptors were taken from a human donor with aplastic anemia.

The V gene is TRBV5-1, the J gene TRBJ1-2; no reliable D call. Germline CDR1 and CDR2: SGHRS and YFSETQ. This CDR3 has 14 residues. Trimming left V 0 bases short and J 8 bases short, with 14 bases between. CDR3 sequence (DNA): TGCGCCAGCAGCTTGGACCTCGCGGGGTCAGGCTACACCTTC. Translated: CASSLDLAGSGYTF.

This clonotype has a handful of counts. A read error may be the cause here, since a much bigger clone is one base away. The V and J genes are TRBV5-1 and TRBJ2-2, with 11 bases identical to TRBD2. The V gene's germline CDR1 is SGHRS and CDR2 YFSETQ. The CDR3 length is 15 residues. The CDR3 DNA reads TGCGCCAGCCGTTCGGGACTAGCGGCGACCGTGGAGCTGTTTTTT. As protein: CASRSGLAATVELFF.

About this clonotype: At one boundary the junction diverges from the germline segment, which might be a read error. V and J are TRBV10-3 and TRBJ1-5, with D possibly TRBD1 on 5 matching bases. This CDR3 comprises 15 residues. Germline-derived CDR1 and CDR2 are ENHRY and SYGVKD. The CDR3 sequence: CASSAHGAKYQPQHF. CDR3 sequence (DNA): TGTGCCAGCAGTGCCCACGGGGCAAAATATCAGCCCCAGCATTTT.

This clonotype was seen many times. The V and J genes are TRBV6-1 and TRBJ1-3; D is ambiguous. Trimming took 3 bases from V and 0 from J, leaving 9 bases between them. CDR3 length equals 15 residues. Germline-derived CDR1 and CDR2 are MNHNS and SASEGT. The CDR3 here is CASSDPLISGNTIYF. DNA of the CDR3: TGTGCCAGCAGTGACCCACTGATCTCTGGAAACACCATATATTTT.

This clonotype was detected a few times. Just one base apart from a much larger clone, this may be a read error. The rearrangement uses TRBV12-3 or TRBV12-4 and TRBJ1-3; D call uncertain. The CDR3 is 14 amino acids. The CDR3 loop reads CAGSLVGSGNTIYF. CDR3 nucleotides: TGTGCCGGCAGTTTAGTAGGGTCTGGAAACACCATATATTTT.

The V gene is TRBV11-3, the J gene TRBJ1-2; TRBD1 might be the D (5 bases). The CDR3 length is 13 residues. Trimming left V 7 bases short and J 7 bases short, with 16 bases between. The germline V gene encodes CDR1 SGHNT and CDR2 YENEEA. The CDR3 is CASTSGGRGGYTF. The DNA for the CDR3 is TGTGCCAGCACCTCGGGGGGAAGGGGTGGCTACACCTTC.

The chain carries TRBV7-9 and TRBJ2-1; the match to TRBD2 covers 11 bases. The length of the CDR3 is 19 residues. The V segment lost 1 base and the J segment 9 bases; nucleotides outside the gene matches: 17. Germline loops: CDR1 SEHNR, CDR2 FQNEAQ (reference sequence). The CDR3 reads CASSLVVGRASGRRSEQFF. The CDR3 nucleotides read TGTGCCAGCAGCTTAGTTGTAGGGAGGGCTAGCGGGAGGAGGAGTGAGCAGTTCTTC. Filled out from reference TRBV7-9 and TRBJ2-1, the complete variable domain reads DTGVSQNPRHKITKRGQNVTFRCDPISEHNRLYWYRQTLGQGPEFLTYFQNEAQLEKSRLLSDRFSAERPKGSFSTLEIQRTEQGDSAMYLCASSLVVGRASGRRSEQFFGPGTRLTVL.

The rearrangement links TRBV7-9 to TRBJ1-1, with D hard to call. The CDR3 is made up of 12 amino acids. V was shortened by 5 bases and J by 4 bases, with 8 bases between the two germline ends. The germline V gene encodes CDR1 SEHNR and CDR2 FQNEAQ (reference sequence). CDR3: CASSPRGTEAFF. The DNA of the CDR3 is TGTGCCAGCAGCCCTCGGGGCACTGAAGCTTTCTTT.

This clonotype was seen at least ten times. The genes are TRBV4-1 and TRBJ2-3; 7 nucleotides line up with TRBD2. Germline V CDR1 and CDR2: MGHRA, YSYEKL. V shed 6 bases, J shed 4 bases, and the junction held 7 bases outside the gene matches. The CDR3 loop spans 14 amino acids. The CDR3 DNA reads TGCGCCAGCAGAAGCGCGGGAGTGCCAGATACGCAGTATTTT. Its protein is CASRSAGVPDTQYF.

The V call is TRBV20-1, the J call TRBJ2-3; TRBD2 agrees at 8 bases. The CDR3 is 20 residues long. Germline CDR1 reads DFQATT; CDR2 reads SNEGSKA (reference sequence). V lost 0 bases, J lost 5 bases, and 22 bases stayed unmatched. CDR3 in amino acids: CSARDPPVSGTRGGGDTQYF. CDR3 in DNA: TGCAGTGCTAGAGATCCCCCCGTTAGCGGGACGCGGGGCGGGGGAGATACGCAGTATTTT.

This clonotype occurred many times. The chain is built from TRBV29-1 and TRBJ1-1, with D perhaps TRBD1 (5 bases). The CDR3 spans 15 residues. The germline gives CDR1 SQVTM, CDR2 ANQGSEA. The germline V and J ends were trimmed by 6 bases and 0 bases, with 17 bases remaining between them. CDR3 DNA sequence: TGCAGCGTCGCAATTCTTCGGGGGTTGAACACTGAAGCTTTCTTT. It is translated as CSVAILRGLNTEAFF.

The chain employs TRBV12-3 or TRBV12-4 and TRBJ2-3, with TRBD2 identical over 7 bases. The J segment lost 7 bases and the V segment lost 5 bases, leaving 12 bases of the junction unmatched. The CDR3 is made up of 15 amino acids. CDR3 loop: CASSPLGRGRNTQYF. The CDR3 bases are TGTGCCAGCAGTCCCCTTGGGCGGGGGAGGAATACGCAGTATTTT.

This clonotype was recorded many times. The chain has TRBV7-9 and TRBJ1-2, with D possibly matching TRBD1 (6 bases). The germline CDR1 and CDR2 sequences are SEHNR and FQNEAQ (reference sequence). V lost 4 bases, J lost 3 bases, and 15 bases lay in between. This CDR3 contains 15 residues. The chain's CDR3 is CASSSDIGGDYGYTF. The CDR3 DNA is TGTGCCAGCAGCTCCGACATCGGGGGCGACTATGGCTACACCTTC.

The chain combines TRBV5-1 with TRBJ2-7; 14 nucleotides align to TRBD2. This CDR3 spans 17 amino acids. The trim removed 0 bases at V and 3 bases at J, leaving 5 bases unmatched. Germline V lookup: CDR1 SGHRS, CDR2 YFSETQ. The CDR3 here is CASSLGLAGGPDYEQYF. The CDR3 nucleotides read TGCGCCAGCAGCTTGGGACTAGCGGGGGGGCCCGACTACGAGCAGTACTTC. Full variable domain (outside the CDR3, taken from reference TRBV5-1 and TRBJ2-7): KAGVTQTPRYLIKTRGQQVTLSCSPISGHRSVSWYQQTPGQGLQFLFEYFSETQRNKGNFPGRFSGRQFSNSRSEMNVSTLELGDSALYLCASSLGLAGGPDYEQYFGPGTRLTVT.

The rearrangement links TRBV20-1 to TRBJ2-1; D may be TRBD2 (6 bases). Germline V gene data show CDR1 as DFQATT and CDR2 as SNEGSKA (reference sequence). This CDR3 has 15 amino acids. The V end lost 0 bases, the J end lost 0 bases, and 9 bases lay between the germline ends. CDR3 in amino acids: CSARDRGSSYNEQFF. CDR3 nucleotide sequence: TGCAGTGCTAGAGATCGGGGGAGCTCCTACAATGAGCAGTTCTTC.

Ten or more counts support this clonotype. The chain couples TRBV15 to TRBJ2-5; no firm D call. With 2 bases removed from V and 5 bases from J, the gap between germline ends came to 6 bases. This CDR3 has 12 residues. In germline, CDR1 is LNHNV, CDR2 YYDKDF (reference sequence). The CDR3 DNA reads TGTGCCACCAGCAGATTTGGGGAGACCCAGTACTTC. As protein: CATSRFGETQYF.

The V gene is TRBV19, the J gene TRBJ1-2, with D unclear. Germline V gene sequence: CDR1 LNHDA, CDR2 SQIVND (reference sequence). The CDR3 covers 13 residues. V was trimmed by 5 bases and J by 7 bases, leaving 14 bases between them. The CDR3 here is CASSPQFTAGYTF. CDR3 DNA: TGTGCCAGTAGTCCCCAGTTTACTGCTGGCTACACCTTC.

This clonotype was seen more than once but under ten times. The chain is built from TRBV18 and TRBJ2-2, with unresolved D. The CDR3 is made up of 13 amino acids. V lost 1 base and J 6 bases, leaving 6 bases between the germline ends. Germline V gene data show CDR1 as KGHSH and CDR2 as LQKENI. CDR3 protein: CASSPQKSGELFF. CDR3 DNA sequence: TGTGCCAGCTCACCACAAAAGTCCGGGGAGCTGTTTTTT.

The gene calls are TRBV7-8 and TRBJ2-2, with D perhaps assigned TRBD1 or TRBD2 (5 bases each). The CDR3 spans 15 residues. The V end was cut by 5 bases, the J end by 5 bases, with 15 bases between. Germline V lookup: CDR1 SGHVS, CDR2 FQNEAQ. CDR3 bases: TGTGCCAGCAGCGCTCCCGGGACGGCGACCGGGGAGCTGTTTTTT. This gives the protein CASSAPGTATGELFF.

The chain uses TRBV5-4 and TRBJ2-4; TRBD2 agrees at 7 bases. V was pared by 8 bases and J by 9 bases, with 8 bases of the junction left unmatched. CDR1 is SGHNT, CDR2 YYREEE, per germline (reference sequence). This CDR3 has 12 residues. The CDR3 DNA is TGTGCCAGTAGGGAGGGCAGCGGCATTCAGTACTTC. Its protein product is CASREGSGIQYF.

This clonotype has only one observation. The DNA of the CDR3 is TGCAGCGTTGAAGATCTACAGGCGTATACAACTGAAGCTTTCTTT. The encoded protein is CSVEDLQAYTTEAFF. The chain employs TRBV29-1 and TRBJ1-1; weak D call: TRBD1 (5 bases). Germline lookup yields CDR1 SQVTM and CDR2 ANQGSEA. This CDR3 contains 15 residues. V was clipped by 0 bases and J by 5 bases, with 16 bases between them.

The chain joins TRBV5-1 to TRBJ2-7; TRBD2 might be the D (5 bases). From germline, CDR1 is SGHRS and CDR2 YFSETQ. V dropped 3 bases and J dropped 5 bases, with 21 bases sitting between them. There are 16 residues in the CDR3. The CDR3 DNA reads TGCGCCAGCAGCTCGACCCTGGGAGCAGGCGGCGACGAGCAGTACTTC. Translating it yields CASSSTLGAGGDEQYF. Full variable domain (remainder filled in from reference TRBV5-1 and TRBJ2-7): KAGVTQTPRYLIKTRGQQVTLSCSPISGHRSVSWYQQTPGQGLQFLFEYFSETQRNKGNFPGRFSGRQFSNSRSEMNVSTLELGDSALYLCASSSTLGAGGDEQYFGPGTRLTVT.

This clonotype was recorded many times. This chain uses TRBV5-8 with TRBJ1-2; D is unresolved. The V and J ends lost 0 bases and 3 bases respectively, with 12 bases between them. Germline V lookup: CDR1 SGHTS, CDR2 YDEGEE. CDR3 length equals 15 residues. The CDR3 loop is CASSLALGLDYGYTF. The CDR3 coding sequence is TGTGCCAGCAGCTTGGCCTTAGGGCTCGACTATGGCTACACCTTC.

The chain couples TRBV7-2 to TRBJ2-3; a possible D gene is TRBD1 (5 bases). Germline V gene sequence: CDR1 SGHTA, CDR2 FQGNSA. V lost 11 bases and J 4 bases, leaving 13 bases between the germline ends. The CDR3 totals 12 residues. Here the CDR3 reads CAWSPGSDTQYF. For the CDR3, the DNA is TGTGCCTGGAGTCCAGGGTCAGATACGCAGTATTTT.

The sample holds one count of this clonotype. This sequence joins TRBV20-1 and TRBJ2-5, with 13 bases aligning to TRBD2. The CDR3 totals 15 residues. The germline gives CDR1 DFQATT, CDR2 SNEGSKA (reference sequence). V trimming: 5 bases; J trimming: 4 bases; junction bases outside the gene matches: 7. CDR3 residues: CSAARTSGSLETQYF. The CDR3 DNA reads TGCAGTGCTGCCCGGACTAGCGGGAGTCTAGAGACCCAGTACTTC.

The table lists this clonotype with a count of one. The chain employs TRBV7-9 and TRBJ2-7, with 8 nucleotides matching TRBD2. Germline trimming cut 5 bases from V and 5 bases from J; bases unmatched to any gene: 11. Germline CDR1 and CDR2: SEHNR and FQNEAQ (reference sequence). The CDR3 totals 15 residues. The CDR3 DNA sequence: TGTGCCAGCAGCCTACCAGGGACTAGTAACAACGAGCAGTACTTC. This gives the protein CASSLPGTSNNEQYF.

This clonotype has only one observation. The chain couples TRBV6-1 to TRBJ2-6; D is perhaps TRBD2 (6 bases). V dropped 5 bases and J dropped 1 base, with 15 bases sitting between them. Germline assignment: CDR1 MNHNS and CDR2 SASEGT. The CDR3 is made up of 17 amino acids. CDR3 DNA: TGTGCCAGCAGTTACTCTGGAGGGCAATCTGGGGCCAACGTCCTGACTTTC. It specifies CASSYSGGQSGANVLTF.

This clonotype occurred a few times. CDR3: CATSPSRGGLEFF. The CDR3 nucleotides read TGTGCCACCAGTCCTTCCAGGGGTGGGTTAGAGTTCTTC. This chain joins TRBV24-1 and TRBJ2-1; TRBD1 might be the D (6 bases). This CDR3 has 13 amino acids. Trimming left V 6 bases short and J 14 bases short, with 19 bases between. CDR1 is KGHDR, CDR2 SFDVKD, per germline.

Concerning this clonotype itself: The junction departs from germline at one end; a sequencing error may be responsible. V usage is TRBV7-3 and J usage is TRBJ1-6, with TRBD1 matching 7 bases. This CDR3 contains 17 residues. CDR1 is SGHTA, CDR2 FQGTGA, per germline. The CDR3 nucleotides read TGTGCCAGCAACTTAAGGTCGGCAGGGGGAAGAAATTCGCCCCTCCACTTT. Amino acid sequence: CASNLRSAGGRNSPLHF.

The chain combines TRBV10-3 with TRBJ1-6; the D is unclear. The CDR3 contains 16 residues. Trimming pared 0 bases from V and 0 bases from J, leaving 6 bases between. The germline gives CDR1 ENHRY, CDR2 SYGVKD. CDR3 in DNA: TGTGCCATCAGTGAGTCGACGGCCTCCTATAATTCACCCCTCCACTTT. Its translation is CAISESTASYNSPLHF.

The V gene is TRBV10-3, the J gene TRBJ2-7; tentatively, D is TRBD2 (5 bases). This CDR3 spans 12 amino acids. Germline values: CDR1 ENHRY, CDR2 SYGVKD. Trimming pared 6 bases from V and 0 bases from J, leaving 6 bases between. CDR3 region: CAIRGDSYEQYF. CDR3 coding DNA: TGTGCCATCAGGGGAGACTCCTACGAGCAGTACTTC.

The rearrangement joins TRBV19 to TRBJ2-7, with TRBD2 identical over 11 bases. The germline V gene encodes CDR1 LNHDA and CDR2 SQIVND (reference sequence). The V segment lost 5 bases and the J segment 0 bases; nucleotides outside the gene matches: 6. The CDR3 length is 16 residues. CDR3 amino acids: CASSAAGLAVSYEQYF. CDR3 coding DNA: TGTGCCAGTAGTGCTGCGGGACTAGCGGTCTCCTACGAGCAGTACTTC.